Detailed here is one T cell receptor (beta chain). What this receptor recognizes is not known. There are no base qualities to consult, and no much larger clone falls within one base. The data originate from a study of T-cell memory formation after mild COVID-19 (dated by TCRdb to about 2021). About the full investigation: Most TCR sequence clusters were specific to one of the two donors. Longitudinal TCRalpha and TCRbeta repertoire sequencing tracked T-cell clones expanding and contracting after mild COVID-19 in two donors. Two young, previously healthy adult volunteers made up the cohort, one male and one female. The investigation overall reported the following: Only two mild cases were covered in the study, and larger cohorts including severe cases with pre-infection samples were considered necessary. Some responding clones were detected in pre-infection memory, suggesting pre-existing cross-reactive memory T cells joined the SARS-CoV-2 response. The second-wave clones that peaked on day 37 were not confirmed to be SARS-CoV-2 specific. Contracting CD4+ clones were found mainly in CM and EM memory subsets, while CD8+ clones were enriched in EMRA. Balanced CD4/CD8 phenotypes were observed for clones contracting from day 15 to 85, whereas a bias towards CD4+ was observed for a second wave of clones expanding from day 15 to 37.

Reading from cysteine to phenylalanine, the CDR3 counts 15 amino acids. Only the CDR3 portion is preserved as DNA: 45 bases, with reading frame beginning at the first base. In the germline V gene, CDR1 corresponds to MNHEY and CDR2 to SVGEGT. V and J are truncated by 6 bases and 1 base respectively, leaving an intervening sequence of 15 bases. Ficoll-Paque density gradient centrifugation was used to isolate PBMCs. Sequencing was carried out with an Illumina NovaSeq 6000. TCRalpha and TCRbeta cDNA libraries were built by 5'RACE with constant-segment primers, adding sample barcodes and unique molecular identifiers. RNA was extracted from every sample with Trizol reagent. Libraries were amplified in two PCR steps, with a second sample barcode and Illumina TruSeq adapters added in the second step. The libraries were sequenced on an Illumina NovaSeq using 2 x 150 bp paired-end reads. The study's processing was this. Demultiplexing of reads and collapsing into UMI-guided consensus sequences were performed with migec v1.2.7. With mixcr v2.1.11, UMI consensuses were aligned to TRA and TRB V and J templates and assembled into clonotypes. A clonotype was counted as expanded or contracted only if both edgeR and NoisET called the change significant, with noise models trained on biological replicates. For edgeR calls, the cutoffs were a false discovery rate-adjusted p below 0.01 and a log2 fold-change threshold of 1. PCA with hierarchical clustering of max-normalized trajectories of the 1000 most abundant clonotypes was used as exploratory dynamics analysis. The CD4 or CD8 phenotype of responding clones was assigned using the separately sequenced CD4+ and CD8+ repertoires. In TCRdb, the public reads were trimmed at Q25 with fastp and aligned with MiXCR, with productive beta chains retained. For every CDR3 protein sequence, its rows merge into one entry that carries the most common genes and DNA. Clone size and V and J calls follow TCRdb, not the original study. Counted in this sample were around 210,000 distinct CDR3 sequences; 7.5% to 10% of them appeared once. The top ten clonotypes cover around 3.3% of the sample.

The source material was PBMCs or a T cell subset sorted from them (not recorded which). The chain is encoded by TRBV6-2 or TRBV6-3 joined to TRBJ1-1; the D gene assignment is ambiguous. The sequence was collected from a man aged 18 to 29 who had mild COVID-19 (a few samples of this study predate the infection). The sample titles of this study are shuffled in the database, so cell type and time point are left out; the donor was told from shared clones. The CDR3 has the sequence CASRSGFSGNTEAFF. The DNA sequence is TGTGCCAGCAGATCGGGGTTTTCCGGGAACACTGAAGCTTTCTTT.